The rows below give T cell receptor beta chains drawn from one sample of a study of T cell repertoires in cytomegalovirus infection. TCRdb recomputed calls from the reads with MiXCR, one row per CDR3 protein. The sample carries about a million distinct CDR3 sequences, about a third recorded once. Their antigens remain unidentified. Here the sequenced sample was cultured CD8+ T cells from PBMCs, taken from culture after CMV antigen stimulation. All receptors come from a human donor in good health (CMV status not recorded). Some clones in this sample may be carry-over from other donors' samples. The CDR3 runs from the conserved cysteine through the conserved F or W. The D gene is left open where the match is weak. Clone size appears in some rows only: once, few, many, or a class for an expanded clone.

14,few,TRBV6-5,-,TRBJ1-6,TGTGCCAGCAGCTTGACGTCCTATAATTCACCCCTCCACTTT,CASSLTSYNSPLHF
16,-,TRBV13,TRBD2,TRBJ2-3,TGTGCCAGCAGGGCACTAGCGGGGTCTAGCACAGATACGCAGTATTTT,CASRALAGSSTDTQYF
16,-,TRBV5-5,-,TRBJ2-3,TGTGCCAGCAGGGGGGAGTTGGGGGATCCCACAGATACGCAGTATTTT,CASRGELGDPTDTQYF
14,-,TRBV10-3,-,TRBJ2-5,TGTGTCATCAGTGAGCGTGAGGGATTCGAGACCCAGTACTTC,CVISEREGFETQYF
17,-,TRBV10-3,TRBD2,TRBJ2-3,TGTGCCATCACCAGGACTAGCGGGGGGGGTAGCACAGATACGCAGTATTTT,CAITRTSGGGSTDTQYF
15,-,TRBV7-6,-,TRBJ1-3,TGTGCCAGCAGCGGCGGACGGGGATCTGGAAACACCATATATTTT,CASSGGRGSGNTIYF
16,-,TRBV6-1,-,TRBJ2-5,TGTGCCAGCAGAGTGAGCAATGGGATCAAGGGAGAGACCCAGTACTTC,CASRVSNGIKGETQYF
16,many,TRBV7-4,TRBD2,TRBJ2-1,TGTGCCAGCAGCTTCATGACTAGCGGGGGATACAATGAGCAGTTCTTC,CASSFMTSGGYNEQFF
16,few,TRBV27,-,TRBJ1-1,TGTGCCAGCCAGACCAATCGTATTGTTAAGAACACTGAAGCTTTCTTT,CASQTNRIVKNTEAFF
14,few,TRBV13,TRBD1,TRBJ2-2,TGTGCCAGCAGCACACAGGGGTACACCGGGGAGCTGTTTTTT,CASSTQGYTGELFF
18,few,TRBV6-6,-,TRBJ1-3,TGTGCCAGCAGTTACTTTAGTACCATAACAGTGCGAGGAAACACCATATATTTT,CASSYFSTITVRGNTIYF
14,-,TRBV28,-,TRBJ1-1,TGTGTCAGCAGCCAGGTTCCTTGGAGCGCGGAAGCTTTCTTT,CVSSQVPWSAEAFF
15,many,TRBV28,-,TRBJ1-1,TGTGCCAGCAGTTCTCCGACAGTCATGAACACTGAAGCTTTCTTT,CASSSPTVMNTEAFF
14,many,TRBV7-2,TRBD1,TRBJ1-2,TGTGCCAGCAGCGCCGGGGGACAGCGCTATGGCTACACCTTC,CASSAGGQRYGYTF
16,-,TRBV27,TRBD2,TRBJ2-3,TGTGCCAGCAGTTTACTGACTAGCGGGGGGACAGATACGCAGTATTTT,CASSLLTSGGTDTQYF
13,many,TRBV12-3/TRBV12-4,-,TRBJ1-2,TGTGCCAGCAGTTTGAATACGATCCGGGGCTACACCTTC,CASSLNTIRGYTF
16,many,TRBV7-9,-,TRBJ2-1,TGTGCCAGCAGCCCCGCCGGGGAATGGGCCTACAATGAGCAGTTCTTC,CASSPAGEWAYNEQFF
18,-,TRBV6-5,-,TRBJ2-7,TGTGCCAGCAGTTACTCACTGGGGGGAGACGTTGAAACCTACGAGCAGTACTTC,CASSYSLGGDVETYEQYF
16,-,TRBV10-2,TRBD2,TRBJ2-1,TGCGCCAGCAGTGAGTCCGTAGCGGGGGGCTACAATGAGCAGTTCTTC,CASSESVAGGYNEQFF
16,few,TRBV18,-,TRBJ2-3,TGTGCCAGCTCACAGGGGACCTCAATGACCACAGATACGCAGTATTTT,CASSQGTSMTTDTQYF
15,-,TRBV4-1,TRBD1,TRBJ1-1,TGCGCCAGCAGCCATCCCGGACAGGGGAACACTGAAGCTTTCTTT,CASSHPGQGNTEAFF
15,-,TRBV19,-,TRBJ2-1,TGTGCCAGTAGTCGGTACGGGGGTCACTACAATGAGCAGTTCTTC,CASSRYGGHYNEQFF
15,-,TRBV6-8,-,TRBJ2-2,TGTGCCAGCAGTTACTCGACCCTCTCAACCGGGGAGCTGTTTTTT,CASSYSTLSTGELFF
14,many,TRBV27,-,TRBJ1-2,TGTGCCAGCAGTGTTACCGACGGAATCTATGGCTACACCTTC,CASSVTDGIYGYTF